One TCR beta chain is described in this entry. Its antigen is currently unknown. TCRdb keeps only in-frame clones here, not all; method: immunoSEQ multiplex PCR. The sample yields about 22,000 clones, around 88% seen once. The data are from a study of OX40 agonist ivuxolimab in advanced cancers. As for the study in general: Six ivuxolimab dose levels, 0.01 to 10 mg/kg, were given intravenously every 2 weeks. Averaging 60 years in age, with a range of roughly 20 to 90, the cohort was 82.7% male. Overall study findings and caveats: More expanded clones were found, on average, in CD8+ than in CD4+ T cells.

Germline values: CDR1 MNHEY, CDR2 SMNVEV (reference sequence). The CDR3 sequence is 12 residues long. Trimming left V 5 bases short and J 5 bases short, with 9 bases between. The sequence came from an adult with an advanced solid tumor such as melanoma, head and neck, liver or kidney cancer. The gene calls are TRBV27 and TRBJ1-1; D perhaps matches TRBD1 (5 bases). This sample comprised CD4+ or CD8+ T cells sorted from blood, obtained in a trial of the OX40 agonist ivuxolimab. This CDR3 is CASSQGRTEAFF. CDR3 coding DNA: TGTGCCAGCAGTCAGGGTCGGACTGAAGCTTTCTTT.